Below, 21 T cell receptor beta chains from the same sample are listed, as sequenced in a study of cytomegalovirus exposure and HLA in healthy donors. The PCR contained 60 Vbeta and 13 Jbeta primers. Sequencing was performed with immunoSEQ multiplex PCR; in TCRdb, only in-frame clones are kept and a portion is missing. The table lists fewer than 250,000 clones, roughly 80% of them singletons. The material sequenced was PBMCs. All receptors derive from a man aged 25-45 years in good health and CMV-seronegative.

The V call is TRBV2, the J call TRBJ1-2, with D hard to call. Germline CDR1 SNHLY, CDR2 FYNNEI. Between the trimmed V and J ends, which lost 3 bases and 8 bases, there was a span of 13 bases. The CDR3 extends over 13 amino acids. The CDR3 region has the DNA TGTGCCAGCAGTGATGGCCCCGGCGGGGGCTACACCTTC. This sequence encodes CASSDGPGGGYTF. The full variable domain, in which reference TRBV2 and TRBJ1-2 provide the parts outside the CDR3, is EPEVTQTPSHQVTQMGQEVILRCVPISNHLYFYWYRQILGQKVEFLVSFYNNEISEKSEIFDDQFSVERPDGSNFTLKIRSTKLEDSAMYFCASSDGPGGGYTFGSGTRLTVV.

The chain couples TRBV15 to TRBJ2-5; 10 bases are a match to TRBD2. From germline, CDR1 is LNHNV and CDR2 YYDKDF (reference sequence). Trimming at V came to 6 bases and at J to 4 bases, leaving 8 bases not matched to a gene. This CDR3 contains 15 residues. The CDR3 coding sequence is TGTGCCACCAGTCCGAGCGGGGGGGAGTTAGAGACCCAGTACTTC. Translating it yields CATSPSGGELETQYF.

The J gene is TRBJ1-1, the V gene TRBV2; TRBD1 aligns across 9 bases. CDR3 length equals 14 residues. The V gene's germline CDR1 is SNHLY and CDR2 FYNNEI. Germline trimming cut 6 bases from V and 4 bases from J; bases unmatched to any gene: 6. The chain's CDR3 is CASRETGGVTEAFF. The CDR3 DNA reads TGTGCCAGCAGGGAGACAGGGGGTGTCACTGAAGCTTTCTTT.

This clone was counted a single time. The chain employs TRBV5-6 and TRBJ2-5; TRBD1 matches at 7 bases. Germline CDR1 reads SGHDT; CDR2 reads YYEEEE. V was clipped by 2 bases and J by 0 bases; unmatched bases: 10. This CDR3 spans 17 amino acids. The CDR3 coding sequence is TGTGCCAGCAGCTTATCTTCCGGGACAGAGTACCAAGAGACCCAGTACTTC. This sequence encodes CASSLSSGTEYQETQYF.

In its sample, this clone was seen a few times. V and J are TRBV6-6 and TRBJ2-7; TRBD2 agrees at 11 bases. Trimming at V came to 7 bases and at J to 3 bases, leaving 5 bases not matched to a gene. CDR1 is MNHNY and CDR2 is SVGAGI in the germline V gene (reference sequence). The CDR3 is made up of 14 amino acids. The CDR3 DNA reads TGTGCCAGCACTTTGACTAGCGGGAACTACGAGCAGTACTTC. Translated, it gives CASTLTSGNYEQYF.

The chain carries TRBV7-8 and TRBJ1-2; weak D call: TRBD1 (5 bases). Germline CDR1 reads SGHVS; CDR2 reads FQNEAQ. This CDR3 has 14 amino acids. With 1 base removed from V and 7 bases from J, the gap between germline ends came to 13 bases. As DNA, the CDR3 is TGTGCCAGCAGCTTAGGATCACAGGACGGTGGCTACACCTTC. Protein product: CASSLGSQDGGYTF.

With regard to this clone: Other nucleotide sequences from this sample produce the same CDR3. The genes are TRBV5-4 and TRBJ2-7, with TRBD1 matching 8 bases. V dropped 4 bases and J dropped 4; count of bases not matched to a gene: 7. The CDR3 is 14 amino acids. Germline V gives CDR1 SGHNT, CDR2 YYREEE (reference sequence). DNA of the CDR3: TGTGCCAGCAGCCCGGACAGGGTAGGGTACGAGCAGTACTTC. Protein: CASSPDRVGYEQYF.

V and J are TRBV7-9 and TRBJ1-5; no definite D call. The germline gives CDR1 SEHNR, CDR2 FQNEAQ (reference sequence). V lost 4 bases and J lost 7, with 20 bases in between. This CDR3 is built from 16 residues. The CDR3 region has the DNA TGTGCCAGCAGCTCCTCCGAGGAGGGTTCGGTGCAGCCCCAGCATTTT. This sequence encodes CASSSSEEGSVQPQHF.

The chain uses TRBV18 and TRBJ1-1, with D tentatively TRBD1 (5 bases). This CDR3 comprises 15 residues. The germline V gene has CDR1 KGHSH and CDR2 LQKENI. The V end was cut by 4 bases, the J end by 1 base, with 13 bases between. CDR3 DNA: TGTGCCAGCTCACTTAAACAGGTTGGGAACACTGAAGCTTTCTTT. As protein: CASSLKQVGNTEAFF.

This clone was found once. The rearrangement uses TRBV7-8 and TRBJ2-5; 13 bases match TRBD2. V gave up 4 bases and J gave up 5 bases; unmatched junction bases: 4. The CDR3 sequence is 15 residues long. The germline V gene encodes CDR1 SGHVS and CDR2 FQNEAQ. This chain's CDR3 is CASSWQTSGGETQYF. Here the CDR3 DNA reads TGTGCCAGCAGCTGGCAGACTAGCGGGGGGGAGACCCAGTACTTC.

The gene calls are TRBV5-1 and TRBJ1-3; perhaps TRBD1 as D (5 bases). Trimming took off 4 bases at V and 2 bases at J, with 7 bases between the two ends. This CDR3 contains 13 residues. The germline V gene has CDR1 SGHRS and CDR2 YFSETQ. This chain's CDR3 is CASSQGAGNTIYF. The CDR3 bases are TGCGCCAGCAGCCAGGGTGCTGGAAACACCATATATTTT.

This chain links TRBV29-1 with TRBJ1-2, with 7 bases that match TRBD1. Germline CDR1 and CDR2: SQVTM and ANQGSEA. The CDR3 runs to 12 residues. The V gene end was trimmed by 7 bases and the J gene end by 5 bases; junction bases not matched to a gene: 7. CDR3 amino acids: CSAHGTVYGYTF. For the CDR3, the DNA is TGCAGCGCACACGGGACAGTATATGGCTACACCTTC.

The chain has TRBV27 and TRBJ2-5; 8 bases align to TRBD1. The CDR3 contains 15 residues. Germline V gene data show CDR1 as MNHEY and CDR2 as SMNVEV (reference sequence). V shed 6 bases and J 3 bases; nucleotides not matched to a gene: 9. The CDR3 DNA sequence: TGTGCCAGCAGCCCGTCGGACAGGGTGGAAGAGACCCAGTACTTC. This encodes CASSPSDRVEETQYF.

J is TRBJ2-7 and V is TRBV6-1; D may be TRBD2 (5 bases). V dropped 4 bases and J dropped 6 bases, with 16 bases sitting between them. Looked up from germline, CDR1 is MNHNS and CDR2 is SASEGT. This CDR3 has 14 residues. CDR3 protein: CASSGGLETPEQYF. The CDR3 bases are TGTGCCAGCAGTGGAGGGCTGGAGACCCCCGAGCAGTACTTC.

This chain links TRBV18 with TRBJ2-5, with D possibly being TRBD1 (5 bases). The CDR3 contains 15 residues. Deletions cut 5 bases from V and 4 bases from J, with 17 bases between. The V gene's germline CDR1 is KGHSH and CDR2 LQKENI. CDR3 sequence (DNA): TGTGCCAGCTCAAGGGCAGGGCAGATCTCAGAGACCCAGTACTTC. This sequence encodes CASSRAGQISETQYF.

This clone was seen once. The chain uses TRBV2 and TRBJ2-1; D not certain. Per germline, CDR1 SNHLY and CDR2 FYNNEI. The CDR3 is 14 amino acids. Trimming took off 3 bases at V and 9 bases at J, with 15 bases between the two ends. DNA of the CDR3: TGTGCCAGCAGTGACTCCTCCCCCCTCGGTGAGCAGTTCTTC. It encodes CASSDSSPLGEQFF.

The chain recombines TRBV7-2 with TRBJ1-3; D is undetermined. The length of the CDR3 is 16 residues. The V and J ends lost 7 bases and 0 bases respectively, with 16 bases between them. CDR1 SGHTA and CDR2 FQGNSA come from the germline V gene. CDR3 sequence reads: CASTPRTGASGNTIYF. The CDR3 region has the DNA TGTGCCAGCACCCCCAGAACCGGAGCCTCTGGAAACACCATATATTTT.

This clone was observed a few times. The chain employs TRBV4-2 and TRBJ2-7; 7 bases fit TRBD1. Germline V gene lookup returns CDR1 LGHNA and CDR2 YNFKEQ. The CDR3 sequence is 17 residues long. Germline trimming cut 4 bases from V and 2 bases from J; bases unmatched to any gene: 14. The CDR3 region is CASSPPQATGITYEQYF. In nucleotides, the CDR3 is TGTGCCAGCAGCCCACCTCAGGCGACAGGGATTACCTACGAGCAGTACTTC.

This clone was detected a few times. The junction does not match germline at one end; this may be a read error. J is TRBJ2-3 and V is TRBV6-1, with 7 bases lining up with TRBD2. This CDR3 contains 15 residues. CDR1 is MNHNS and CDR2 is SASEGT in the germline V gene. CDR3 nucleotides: TGTGCCAGCAGGGAAGCGGGGCCCCATGTAGATACGCAGTATTTT. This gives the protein CASREAGPHVDTQYF.

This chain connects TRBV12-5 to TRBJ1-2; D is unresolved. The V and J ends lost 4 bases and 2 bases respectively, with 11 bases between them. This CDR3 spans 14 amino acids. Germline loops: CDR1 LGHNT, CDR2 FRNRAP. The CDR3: CASGSPGGNYGYTF. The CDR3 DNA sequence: TGTGCTAGTGGTTCACCAGGAGGAAACTATGGCTACACCTTC.

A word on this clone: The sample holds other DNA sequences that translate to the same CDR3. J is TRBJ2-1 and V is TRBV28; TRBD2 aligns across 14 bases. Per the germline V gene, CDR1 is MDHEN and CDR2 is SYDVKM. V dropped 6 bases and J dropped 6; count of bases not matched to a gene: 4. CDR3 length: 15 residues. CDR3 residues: CASRPGLAGVNEQFF. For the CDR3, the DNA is TGTGCCAGCAGACCGGGACTAGCGGGGGTCAATGAGCAGTTCTTC. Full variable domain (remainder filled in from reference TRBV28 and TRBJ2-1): DVKVTQSSRYLVKRTGEKVFLECVQDMDHENMFWYRQDPGLGLRLIYFSYDVKMKEKGDIPEGYSVSREKKERFSLILESASTNQTSMYLCASRPGLAGVNEQFFGPGTRLTVL.